This T cell receptor (beta chain) was identified in a study of beta chain features in type 1 diabetes. Study-level information: Over all samples combined, over 85,000,000 sorted cells were examined. General observations from the study: The VDJ junctions of type 1 diabetes patients carried fewer insertions and more deletions. TCRB CDR3 length was moderately but significantly reduced in all four CD4+ subsets of Type 1 diabetes patients.

Note on this clone: Its antigen remains unknown.

The germline V gene has CDR1 SGHRS and CDR2 YFSETQ. Between the trimmed V and J ends, which lost 0 bases and 5 bases, there was a span of 15 bases. The CDR3 is 16 residues long. All of the isolated RNA was reverse transcribed, so expressed TCRB transcripts were sequenced. Repertoires were generated with immunoSEQ multiplex PCR, while TCRdb's copy carries only in-frame clones and drops some. The sample has 200,000 to 250,000 clones, more than 11% seen once. Only one heparinised blood draw was taken per donor, and its volume averaged around 120 mL. Markers CD45RO/CCR7/CD25/CD127/CD95/CD27 served to sort CD4+ naive, central memory, regulatory and stem cell-like memory cells.

The origin of this receptor is a man aged 30 to 39 with type 1 diabetes. Sequencing was carried out using naive CD4+ T cells from blood. The chain combines TRBV5-1 with TRBJ1-5; the D is unclear. The chain's CDR3 is CASSLGAGGGDQPQHF. The CDR3 region has the DNA TGCGCCAGCAGCTTGGGAGCAGGCGGAGGAGATCAGCCCCAGCATTTT. The complete variable domain, with remaining parts taken from reference TRBV5-1 and TRBJ1-5, reads KAGVTQTPRYLIKTRGQQVTLSCSPISGHRSVSWYQQTPGQGLQFLFEYFSETQRNKGNFPGRFSGRQFSNSRSEMNVSTLELGDSALYLCASSLGAGGGDQPQHFGDGTRLSIL.